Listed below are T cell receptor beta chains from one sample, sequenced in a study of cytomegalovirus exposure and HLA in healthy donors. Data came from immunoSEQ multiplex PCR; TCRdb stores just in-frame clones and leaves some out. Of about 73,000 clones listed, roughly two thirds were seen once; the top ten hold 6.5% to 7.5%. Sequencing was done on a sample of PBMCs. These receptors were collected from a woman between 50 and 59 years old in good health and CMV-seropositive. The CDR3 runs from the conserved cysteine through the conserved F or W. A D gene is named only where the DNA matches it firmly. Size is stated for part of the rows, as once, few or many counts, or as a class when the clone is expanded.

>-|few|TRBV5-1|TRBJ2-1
TGCGCCAGCAGCTTGGGCCGGGGGAGTGAGCAGTTCTTC
CASSLGRGSEQFF
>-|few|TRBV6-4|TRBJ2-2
TGTGCCAGCAGTCGCCAGGCCGGGACAACAGCCGGGGAGCTGTTTTTT
CASSRQAGTTAGELFF
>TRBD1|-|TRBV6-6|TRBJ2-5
TGTGCCAGCAGTTACGGGACAGTACAAGAGACCCAGTACTTC
CASSYGTVQETQYF
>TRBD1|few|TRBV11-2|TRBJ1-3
TGTGCCAGCAGCTTAGTAGCAGGGGGTGTCGGAAACACCATATATTTT
CASSLVAGGVGNTIYF
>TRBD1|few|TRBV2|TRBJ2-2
TGTGCCAGCATCCCGGACAGGGCTGTCACCGGGGAGCTGTTTTTT
CASIPDRAVTGELFF
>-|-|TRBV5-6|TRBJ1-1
TGTGCCAGCAGCTTGCCCTCAGGGTTCTACATGAACACTGAAGCTTTCTTT
CASSLPSGFYMNTEAFF
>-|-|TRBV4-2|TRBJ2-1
TGTGCCAGCAGCACCAGGTTGCGGGGCTCCTACAATGAGCAGTTCTTC
CASSTRLRGSYNEQFF
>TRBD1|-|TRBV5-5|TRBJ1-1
TGTGCCAGCAGCCACGGACAGGATAGGGCTGAAGCTTTCTTT
CASSHGQDRAEAFF
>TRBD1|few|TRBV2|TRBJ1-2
TGTGCCAGCAGAGGACAGGGTGGAGGCTACACCTTC
CASRGQGGGYTF
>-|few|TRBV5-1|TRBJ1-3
TGCGCCAGCAGACTCGACTCTGGAAACACCATATATTTT
CASRLDSGNTIYF
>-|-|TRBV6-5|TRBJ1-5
TGTGCCAGCAGTTACCCCTTAGGGGGGGTCAATCAGCCCCAGCATTTT
CASSYPLGGVNQPQHF
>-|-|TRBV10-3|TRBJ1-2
TGTGCCATCAAATACTCGGCGGGTGACGGCTATGGCTACACCTTC
CAIKYSAGDGYGYTF
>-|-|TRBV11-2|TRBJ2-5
TGTGCCAGCAGCTTTGGTGGGGCGGGGGCGGAAGAGACCCAGTACTTC
CASSFGGAGAEETQYF
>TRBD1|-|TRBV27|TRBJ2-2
TGTGCCAGCAGTCTGGGGACAGATTTCCGCACCGGGGAGCTGTTTTTT
CASSLGTDFRTGELFF
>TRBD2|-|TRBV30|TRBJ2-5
TGTGCCTGGAGTGTACTGGCTAGCGGGCAAGAGACCCAGTACTTC
CAWSVLASGQETQYF
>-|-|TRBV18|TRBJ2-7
TGTGCCAGCTCACCGGCGCGGGGTGGGAACGAGCAGTACTTC
CASSPARGGNEQYF
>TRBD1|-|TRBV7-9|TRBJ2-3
TGTGCCAGCAGCGCTCCGACAGGGGGCACGAAAGATACGCAGTATTTT
CASSAPTGGTKDTQYF
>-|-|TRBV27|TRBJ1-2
TGTGCCAGCAGTCCCCAGGGGCTCTCCTATGGCTACACCTTC
CASSPQGLSYGYTF
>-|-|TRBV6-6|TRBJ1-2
TGTGCCAGCAGTTACCTCTCCGGGGTCAGGAGCTATGGCTACACCTTC
CASSYLSGVRSYGYTF
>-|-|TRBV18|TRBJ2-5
TGTGCCAGCTCGCGCCGTTACGGGCTACAGGGAAACGTCAGAGAGACCCAGTACTTC
CASSRRYGLQGNVRETQYF
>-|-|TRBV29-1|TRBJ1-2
TGCAGCGTTGGCGAAGTCGACTATGGCTACACCTTC
CSVGEVDYGYTF
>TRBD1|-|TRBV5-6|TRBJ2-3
TGTGCCAGCAGCGACAGGGGGCTTGGTACGCAGTATTTT
CASSDRGLGTQYF
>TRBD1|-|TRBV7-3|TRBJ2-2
TGTGCCAGCAGCCTAGGGGGCAGGACCGGGGAGCTGTTTTTT
CASSLGGRTGELFF
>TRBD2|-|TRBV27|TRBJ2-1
TGTGCCAGCAGTTTATATCCGGGGGGGGCCTACAATGAGCAGTTCTTC
CASSLYPGGAYNEQFF
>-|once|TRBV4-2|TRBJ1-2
TGTGCCAGCAGCCCCCTAATGATGGTGATCTATGGCTACACCTTC
CASSPLMMVIYGYTF
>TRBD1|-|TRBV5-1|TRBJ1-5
TGCGCCAGCAGCTTGGATCAGGGGGATAATCAGCCCCAGCATTTT
CASSLDQGDNQPQHF
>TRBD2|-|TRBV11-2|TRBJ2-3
TGTGCCAGCAGCTCCCATTGGTGGGAACTAGCGGGGAAACCAGATACGCAGTATTTT
CASSSHWWELAGKPDTQYF
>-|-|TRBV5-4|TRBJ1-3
TGTGCCAGCAGTCGACGGGGAAGCTCTGGAAACACCATATATTTT
CASSRRGSSGNTIYF